This is a list of T cell receptor beta chains from one sample in a study of T-cell reconstitution after alpha-beta-depleted transplantation in children. MiXCR, run by TCRdb on the PCR reads, gives a single entry per CDR3 protein. The sample includes about 6,500 distinct CDR3 sequences, around a tenth of them seen just once. The starting material was PBMCs, mostly from graft donor cells, obtained 180 days after TCRalphabeta/CD19-depleted stem cell transplant. The source of these receptors is a child less than two years old who had a stem cell transplant for acute myeloid leukemia, so the T cells may come from the graft donor. Both conserved end residues are part of each CDR3. A D gene is named only where the DNA matches it firmly. Expanded clones get a size class; other rows say once, few or many, or leave the size out.

TRBV11-2	.	many	TRBJ2-2	CASSPPLANTGELFF	TGTGCCAGCAGCCCCCCCCTGGCGAACACCGGGGAGCTGTTTTTT
TRBV7-3	TRBD2	many	TRBJ2-1	CASSFTSGRAYNEQFF	TGTGCCAGCAGCTTTACTAGCGGGAGGGCCTACAATGAGCAGTTCTTC
TRBV5-1	.	medium-sized	TRBJ2-4	CASSSEAEIAKNIQYF	TGCGCCAGCAGCTCAGAGGCCGAAATAGCCAAAAACATTCAGTACTTC
TRBV11-2	.	.	TRBJ1-1	CASSLEMRGAAFF	TGTGCCAGCAGCTTAGAAATGCGGGGGGCAGCTTTCTTT
TRBV25-1	TRBD2	many	TRBJ2-5	CASSELDSGETQYF	TGTGCCAGCAGTGAATTGGATAGCGGGGAGACCCAGTACTTC
TRBV29-1	.	medium-sized	TRBJ1-1	CSVDVTANTEAFF	TGCAGCGTTGATGTTACAGCGAACACTGAAGCTTTCTTT
TRBV28	.	many	TRBJ2-4	CASSPTGWDKNIQYF	TGTGCCAGCAGTCCTACAGGGTGGGACAAAAACATTCAGTACTTC
TRBV20-1	TRBD1	.	TRBJ1-4	CSSGQGMGVGEKLFF	TGCAGCTCGGGACAGGGGATGGGCGTGGGTGAAAAACTGTTTTTT
TRBV27	TRBD2	many	TRBJ2-7	CASSVAGTSIYEQYF	TGTGCCAGCAGTGTGGCCGGGACTAGCATCTACGAGCAGTACTTC
TRBV6-2/TRBV6-3	.	many	TRBJ2-7	CASRSLGSYEQYF	TGTGCCAGCAGATCCTTGGGCTCCTACGAGCAGTACTTC
TRBV9	.	.	TRBJ1-4	CASSVEIRGKLTNEKLFF	TGTGCCAGCAGCGTAGAAATCAGGGGCAAGTTGACTAATGAAAAACTGTTTTTT
TRBV20-1	TRBD2	.	TRBJ2-2	CSASLAGANTGELFF	TGCAGTGCTAGCCTAGCGGGAGCGAACACCGGGGAGCTGTTTTTT
TRBV7-9	.	many	TRBJ2-2	CASSQRQDATGELFF	TGTGCCAGCAGCCAGAGGCAGGACGCCACCGGGGAGCTGTTTTTT